The 3 T cell receptor beta chains listed next were all sequenced from one sample in a study of T cells in Graves' hyperthyroidism and ophthalmopathy. The source material, RNA transcripts, was used to amplify TCR beta CDR3 regions. Primed by the HTBI set, a first-round RT-PCR was run on the TCR CDR3. In TCRdb, the multiplex PCR reads were re-called with MiXCR into one record per CDR3 protein. The table includes about 130,000 distinct CDR3 sequences, about 20% detected once. The specimen sequenced was blood. The receptors were sampled from a woman between 50 and 59 years old with Graves' hyperthyroidism that later progressed to Graves' ophthalmopathy.

This clonotype was counted ten times or more. V gene TRBV6-6 combines with J gene TRBJ2-7, with a weak D call TRBD1 (6 bases). V shed 0 bases and J shed 3 bases, with 15 bases lying between them. This CDR3 is 16 amino acids long. The germline gives CDR1 MNHNY, CDR2 SVGAGI (reference sequence). The CDR3 DNA is TGTGCCAGCAGTTACTCAGGGGGTGCTGGGTTCTACGAGCAGTACTTC. Translation gives CASSYSGGAGFYEQYF.

There are many counts of this clonotype. V gene TRBV6-2 or TRBV6-3 combines with J gene TRBJ1-1, with D hard to call. This CDR3 comprises 16 residues. V was trimmed by 7 bases and J by 1 base, leaving 19 bases between them. Germline-derived CDR1 and CDR2 are MNHEY and SVGEGT. CDR3 amino acids: CASKLKTPQRNTEAFF. The CDR3 region has the DNA TGTGCCAGCAAGCTAAAAACGCCACAGCGGAACACTGAAGCTTTCTTT.

This clonotype occurred many times. A clone one base away is much larger, so this may be a read error. This CDR3 is missing its conserved last phenylalanine or tryptophan, likely due to a read error. The chain joins TRBV3-1 to TRBJ2-6; 9 bases map to TRBD1. Looked up from germline, CDR1 is LGHDT and CDR2 is YNNKEL (reference sequence). This CDR3 comprises 15 residues. The trim removed 3 bases at V and 5 bases at J, leaving 2 bases unmatched. CDR3 protein: CASSQGTGRANVLTL. Here the CDR3 DNA reads TGTGCCAGCAGCCAGGGGACAGGGAGGGCCAACGTCCTGACTCTC.